This record looks at one TCR beta chain sequence and its context. The antigen remains unidentified. This record comes from a study of T-cell memory formation after mild COVID-19. Study-level findings and limits: Most CD4+ clones that shrank were in CM and EM, while CD8+ ones turned up in EMRA.

The germline CDR1 and CDR2 sequences are LNHDA and SQIVND (reference sequence). Trimming stripped 7 bases from V and 9 bases from J, with 13 bases between. The CDR3 has 12 amino acids. TCRdb re-called the 5' RACE reads with MiXCR, one entry per CDR3 protein. The sample records about 430,000 distinct CDR3 sequences, more than 15% being singletons. Sequencing was carried out using PBMCs or a T cell subset sorted from them (not recorded which). The chain uses TRBV19 and TRBJ1-5; weak D call: TRBD1 (6 bases). The clonotype comes from a man between 18 and 35 years old who had mild COVID-19 (a few samples of this study predate the infection). Cell type and time point are not known. The DNA of the CDR3 is TGTGCCAGTACACAGGGATCCAGGCCCCAGCATTTT. Translated: CASTQGSRPQHF.